The sequence of this TCR beta chain was determined in a study of shared clonotypes between healthy human individuals (dated by TCRdb to 2018 to 2021). About the full investigation: The cohort comprised two women and a few men aged 18 to 49 years. For each donor, CD4 naive and CD4 memory were each run on three plates, CD8 naive on two plates, and CD8 memory on one plate. The study deeply sequenced blood TCR repertoires of about 5 healthy adults to estimate repertoire size and the extent of clonotype sharing between individuals. To increase sequencing depth and limit assay-specific biases, different laboratories used diverse techniques to prepare libraries and sequence TCR repertoires. Per donor, leukapheresis produced somewhere between about 0.85 and 8.9 billion PBMCs.

TCR CDR3 regions were amplified from genomic DNA by multiplex PCR using the deep immunoSEQ assay. Extracted genomic DNA from each cell subset was distributed evenly across all wells of several immunoSEQ 96-well plates, and each plate was treated as a replicate. For sorted subsets, 150 to 200 ng genomic DNA, equal to some 28,000 T cell genomes, was loaded into each replicate PCR. The purified libraries were quantified using a Qubit 3.0 fluorometer, sized with a Bioanalyzer 2100, and then quantified again using the KAPA Library Quantification kit. Every immunoSEQ 96-well plate was sequenced on a separate single-read 150-cycle Illumina NextSeq 550 flow cell. The study's processing was this. The immunoSEQ output contained only junctional sequences without quality scores, so filtering could not match that applied to full-length reads. Sequences were annotated with PyIR, a Python wrapper for IgBLAST v1.9, using IMGT germline references to assign V/J genes and CDR3. Any read was removed if the V/J assignment was weak (E-value above 1e-6), the CDR3 was missing, or the read contained stop codons, out-of-frame junctions, or ambiguous translated residues. V3J clonotypes were defined as sequences sharing the same inferred V gene, J gene, and CDR3 amino acid sequence. The percentage overlap between two repertoires was calculated by dividing the number of shared unique clonotypes by the size of the smaller repertoire. Richness of each repertoire was evaluated using RTK rarefaction, the Chao1 estimator, and Recon v2.1 estimates of unobserved clonotypes. For all TCRbeta clonotypes obtained by the gDNA method from a few donors, generation probabilities were computed with OLGA. The table comes from immuneACCESS by way of TCRdb, which keeps in-frame sequences with V and J called. Part of the clones is missing from these tables; in studies checked, under half for an unresolved V gene and the rest for unknown reasons. That table gives V, J and clone size, and the DNA gave D and trimming. For this sample there are some 690,000 clones; roughly 87% appear just once. The ten most abundant clones make up 34% of the sample.

To note about this clone: What this receptor recognizes is not known. Base quality data are lacking; no much larger clone is found one base away.

General study outcomes and caveats: Sampling was restricted to blood, and TCR repertoires in tissues likely differ from the TCR repertoires found in blood. Naive subsets generally had larger estimated clonotype richness than memory subsets. Compared with non-shared clonotypes, the clonotypes found in all four sorted-subset donors had higher generation probabilities. The small number of donors limited the genetic and exposure-history diversity represented. Pairwise subsampling led to the expectation that sequencing depth would affect the degree of clonotype sharing among donors. Even with the large sequencing depth, rarefaction of the sorted-subset datasets indicated that sequencing was incomplete. Across a handful of donors, around 5.4% of naive CD4, approximately 3.5% of naive CD8, roughly 2.3% of memory CD4, and about 0.4% of memory CD8 clonotypes were shared.

Sequences SGHAT (CDR1) and FQDESV (CDR2) are obtained from the germline V gene (reference sequence). The junction carries 9 bases between V and J, which are trimmed by 2 bases and 2 bases respectively. Its CDR3 holds 14 amino acids, cysteine through phenylalanine. Only CDR3 DNA remains: 42 bases, in frame from the first base. The donors were healthy, HIV-negative adults with no recently reported acute infections or vaccinations. Every donor was a Caucasian adult living in Nashville, Tennessee, USA. CD8 memory samples combined magnetically selected CD45RO+ cells with CCR7-negative CD45RA+ effector memory (TemRA) cells. After blood collection by leukapheresis, PBMCs were isolated using Ficoll-Histopaque density gradient centrifugation and then cryopreserved in the vapor phase of liquid nitrogen. Purity and quantity of every magnetically sorted T cell population were checked by analytical flow cytometry. Genomic DNA was isolated from each sorted fraction and quantified by UV absorbance on a Nanodrop 2000c.

The specimen was memory CD8+ T cells from PBMCs. The cell subset or site label of this sample denotes: CD45RO+ cells pooled with CCR7-negative TemRA cells. The sequence derives from a man aged 18 to 29 in good health. Some clones in this sample may be carry-over from other donors' samples. The sequence links TRBV11-1 to TRBJ2-5; TRBD2 is a weak D gene call, 6 bases matching. The DNA sequence is given as TGTGCCAGCAGCTTAACGGCGGGACAAGAGACCCAGTACTTC. Translated, it reads CASSLTAGQETQYF.